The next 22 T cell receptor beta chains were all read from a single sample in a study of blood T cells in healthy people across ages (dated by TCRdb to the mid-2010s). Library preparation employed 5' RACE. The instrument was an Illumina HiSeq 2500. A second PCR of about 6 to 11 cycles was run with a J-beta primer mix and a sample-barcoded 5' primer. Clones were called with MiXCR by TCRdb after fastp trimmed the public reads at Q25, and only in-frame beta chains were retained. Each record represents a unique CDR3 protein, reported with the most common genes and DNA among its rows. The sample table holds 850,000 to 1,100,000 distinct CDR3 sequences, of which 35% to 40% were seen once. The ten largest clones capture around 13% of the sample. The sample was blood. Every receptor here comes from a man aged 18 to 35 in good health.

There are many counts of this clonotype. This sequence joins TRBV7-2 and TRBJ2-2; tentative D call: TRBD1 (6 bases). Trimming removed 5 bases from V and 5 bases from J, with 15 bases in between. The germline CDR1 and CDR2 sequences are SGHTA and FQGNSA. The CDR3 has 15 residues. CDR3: CASSTDRLVTGELFF. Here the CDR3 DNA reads TGTGCCAGCAGCACCGACAGGCTGGTTACCGGGGAGCTGTTTTTT.

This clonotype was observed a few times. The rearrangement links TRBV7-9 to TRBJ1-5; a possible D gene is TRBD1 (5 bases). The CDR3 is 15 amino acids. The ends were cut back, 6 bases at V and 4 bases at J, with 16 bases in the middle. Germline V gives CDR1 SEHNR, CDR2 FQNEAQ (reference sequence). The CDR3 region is CASSLSAGSNQPQHF. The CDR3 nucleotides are TGTGCCAGCAGTTTATCGGCAGGGTCTAATCAGCCCCAGCATTTT. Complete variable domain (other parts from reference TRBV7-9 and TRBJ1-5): DTGVSQNPRHKITKRGQNVTFRCDPISEHNRLYWYRQTLGQGPEFLTYFQNEAQLEKSRLLSDRFSAERPKGSFSTLEIQRTEQGDSAMYLCASSLSAGSNQPQHFGDGTRLSIL.

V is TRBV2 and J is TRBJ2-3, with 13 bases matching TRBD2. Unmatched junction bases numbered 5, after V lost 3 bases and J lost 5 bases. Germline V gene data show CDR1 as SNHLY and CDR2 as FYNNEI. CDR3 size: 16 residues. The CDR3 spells CASSDRLAGGGDTQYF. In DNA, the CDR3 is TGTGCCAGCAGTGACAGACTAGCGGGGGGTGGAGATACGCAGTATTTT.

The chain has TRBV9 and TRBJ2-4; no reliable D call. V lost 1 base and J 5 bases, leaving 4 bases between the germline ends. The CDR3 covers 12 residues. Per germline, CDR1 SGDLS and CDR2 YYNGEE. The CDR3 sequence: CASSVRENIQYF. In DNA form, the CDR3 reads TGTGCCAGCAGCGTAAGGGAAAACATTCAGTACTTC.

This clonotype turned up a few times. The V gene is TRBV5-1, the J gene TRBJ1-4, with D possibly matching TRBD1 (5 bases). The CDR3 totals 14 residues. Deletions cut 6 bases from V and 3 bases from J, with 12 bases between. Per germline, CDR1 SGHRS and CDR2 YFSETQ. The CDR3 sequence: CASTSGTPNEKLFF. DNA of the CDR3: TGCGCCAGCACTAGTGGGACCCCTAATGAAAAACTGTTTTTT. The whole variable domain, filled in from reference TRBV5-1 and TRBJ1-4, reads KAGVTQTPRYLIKTRGQQVTLSCSPISGHRSVSWYQQTPGQGLQFLFEYFSETQRNKGNFPGRFSGRQFSNSRSEMNVSTLELGDSALYLCASTSGTPNEKLFFGSGTQLSVL.

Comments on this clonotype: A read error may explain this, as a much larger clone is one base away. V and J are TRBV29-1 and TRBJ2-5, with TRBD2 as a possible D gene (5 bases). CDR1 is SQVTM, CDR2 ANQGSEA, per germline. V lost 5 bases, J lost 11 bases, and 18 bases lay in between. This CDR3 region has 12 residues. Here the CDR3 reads CSVQRGRDEQYF. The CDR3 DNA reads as TGCAGCGTTCAACGGGGTCGCGATGAGCAGTACTTC.

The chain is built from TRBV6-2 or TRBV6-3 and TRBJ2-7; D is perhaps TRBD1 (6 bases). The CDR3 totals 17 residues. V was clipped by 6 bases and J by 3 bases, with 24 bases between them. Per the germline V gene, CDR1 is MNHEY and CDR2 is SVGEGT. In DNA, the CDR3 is TGTGCCAGCAGCTATAAAAGACAGGTGGGGGCGGTCTACGAGCAGTACTTC. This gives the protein CASSYKRQVGAVYEQYF.

The CDR3 nucleotides read TGCGCCAGCAGCGCCCGCTCGGTGGGTGGCACTGAAGCTTTCTTT. Protein: CASSARSVGGTEAFF. This chain connects TRBV4-3 to TRBJ1-1; D is unresolved. Per germline, CDR1 LGHNA and CDR2 YSLEER. The CDR3 sequence is 15 residues long. V was trimmed by 5 bases and J by 4 bases, leaving 17 bases between them.

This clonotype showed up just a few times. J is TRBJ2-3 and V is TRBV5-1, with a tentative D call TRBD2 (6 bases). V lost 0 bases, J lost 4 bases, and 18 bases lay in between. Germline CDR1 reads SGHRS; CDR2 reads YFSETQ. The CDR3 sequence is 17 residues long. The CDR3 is CASSLAGSSRASDTQYF. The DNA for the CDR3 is TGCGCCAGCAGCTTGGCCGGGAGCTCCCGGGCGTCAGATACGCAGTATTTT.

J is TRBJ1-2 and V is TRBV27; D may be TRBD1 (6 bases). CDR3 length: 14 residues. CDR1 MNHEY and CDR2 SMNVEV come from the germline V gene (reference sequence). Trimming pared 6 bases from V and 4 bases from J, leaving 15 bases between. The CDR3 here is CASSLQGLGYGYTF. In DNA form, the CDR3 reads TGTGCCAGCAGCCTCCAGGGGTTGGGCTATGGCTACACCTTC.

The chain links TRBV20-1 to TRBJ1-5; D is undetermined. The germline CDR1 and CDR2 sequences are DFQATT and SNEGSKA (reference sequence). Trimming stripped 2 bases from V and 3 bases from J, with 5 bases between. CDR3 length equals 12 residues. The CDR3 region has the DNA TGCAGTGCTAGACCTGTCAATCAGCCCCAGCATTTT. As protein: CSARPVNQPQHF.

The CDR3 spells CASRDPRDPNQPQHF. The DNA for the CDR3 is TGTGCCAGCAGAGACCCCCGGGATCCCAATCAGCCCCAGCATTTT. The genes are TRBV12-3 or TRBV12-4 and TRBJ1-5; D remains unclear. V lost 6 bases to trimming and J lost 3 bases, with 15 bases between them. This CDR3 has 15 residues.

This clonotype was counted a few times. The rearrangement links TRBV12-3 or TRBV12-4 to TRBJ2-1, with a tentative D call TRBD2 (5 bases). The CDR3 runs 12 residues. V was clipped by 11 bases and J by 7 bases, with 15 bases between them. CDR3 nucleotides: TGTGCCGGCGGGTCGCTTGGGAATGAGCAGTTCTTC. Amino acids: CAGGSLGNEQFF.

CDR3 in DNA: TGCGCCAGCAGCGTGGACCGTCTGCATGGCTACACCTTC. Its translation: CASSVDRLHGYTF. The genes are TRBV5-1 and TRBJ1-2; no clear D. Looked up from germline, CDR1 is SGHRS and CDR2 is YFSETQ. V was clipped by 4 bases and J by 6 bases, with 13 bases between them. The CDR3 loop spans 13 amino acids.

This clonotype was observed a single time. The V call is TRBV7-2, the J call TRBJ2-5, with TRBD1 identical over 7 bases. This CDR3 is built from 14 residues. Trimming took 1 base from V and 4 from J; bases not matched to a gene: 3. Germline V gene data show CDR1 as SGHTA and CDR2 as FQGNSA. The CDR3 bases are TGTGCCAGCAGCTTAGGATACAGGGGAGAGACCCAGTACTTC. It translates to CASSLGYRGETQYF.

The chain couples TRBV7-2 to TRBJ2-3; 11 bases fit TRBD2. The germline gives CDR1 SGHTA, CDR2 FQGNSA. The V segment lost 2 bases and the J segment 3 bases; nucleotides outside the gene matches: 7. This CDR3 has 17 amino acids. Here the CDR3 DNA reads TGTGCCAGCAGCTTAATTCCTAGCGGGGGGATAACAGATACGCAGTATTTT. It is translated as CASSLIPSGGITDTQYF.

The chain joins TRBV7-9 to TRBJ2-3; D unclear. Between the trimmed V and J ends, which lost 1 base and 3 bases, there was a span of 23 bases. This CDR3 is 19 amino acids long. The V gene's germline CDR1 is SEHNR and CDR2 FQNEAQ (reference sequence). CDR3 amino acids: CASSLVKLLARKWTDTQYF. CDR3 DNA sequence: TGTGCCAGCAGCTTAGTTAAATTGTTGGCGAGGAAGTGGACAGATACGCAGTATTTT.

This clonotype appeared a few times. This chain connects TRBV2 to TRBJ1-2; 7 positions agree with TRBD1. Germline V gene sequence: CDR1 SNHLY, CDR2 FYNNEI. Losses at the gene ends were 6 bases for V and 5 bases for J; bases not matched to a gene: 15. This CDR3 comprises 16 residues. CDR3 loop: CASSPESGHRGYGYTF. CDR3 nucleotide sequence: TGTGCCAGCAGCCCTGAAAGTGGGCACAGGGGTTATGGCTACACCTTC.

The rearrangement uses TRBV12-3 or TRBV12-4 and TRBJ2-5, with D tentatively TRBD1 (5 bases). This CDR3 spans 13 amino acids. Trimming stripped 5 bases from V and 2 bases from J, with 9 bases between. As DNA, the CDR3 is TGTGCCAGCAGTGCCAGGGTTCAAGAGACCCAGTACTTC. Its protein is CASSARVQETQYF.

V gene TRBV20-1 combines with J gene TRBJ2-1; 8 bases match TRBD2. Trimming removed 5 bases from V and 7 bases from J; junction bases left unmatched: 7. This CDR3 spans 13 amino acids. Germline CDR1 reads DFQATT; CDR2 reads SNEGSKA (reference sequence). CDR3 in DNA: TGCAGTGCTCTCTTAGCGGGGTCAAATGAGCAGTTCTTC. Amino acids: CSALLAGSNEQFF.

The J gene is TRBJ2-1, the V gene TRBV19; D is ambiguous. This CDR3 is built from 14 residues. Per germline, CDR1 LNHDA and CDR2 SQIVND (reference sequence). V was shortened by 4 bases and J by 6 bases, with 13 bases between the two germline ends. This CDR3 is CASSRLEVVNEQFF. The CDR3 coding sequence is TGTGCCAGTAGTAGGCTAGAGGTTGTCAATGAGCAGTTCTTC.

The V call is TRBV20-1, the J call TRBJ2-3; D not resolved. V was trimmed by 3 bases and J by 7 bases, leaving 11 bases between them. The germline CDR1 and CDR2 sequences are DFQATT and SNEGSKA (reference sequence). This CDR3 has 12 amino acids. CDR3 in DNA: TGCAGTGCTAGTATGGGTAAATATACGCAGTATTTT. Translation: CSASMGKYTQYF.